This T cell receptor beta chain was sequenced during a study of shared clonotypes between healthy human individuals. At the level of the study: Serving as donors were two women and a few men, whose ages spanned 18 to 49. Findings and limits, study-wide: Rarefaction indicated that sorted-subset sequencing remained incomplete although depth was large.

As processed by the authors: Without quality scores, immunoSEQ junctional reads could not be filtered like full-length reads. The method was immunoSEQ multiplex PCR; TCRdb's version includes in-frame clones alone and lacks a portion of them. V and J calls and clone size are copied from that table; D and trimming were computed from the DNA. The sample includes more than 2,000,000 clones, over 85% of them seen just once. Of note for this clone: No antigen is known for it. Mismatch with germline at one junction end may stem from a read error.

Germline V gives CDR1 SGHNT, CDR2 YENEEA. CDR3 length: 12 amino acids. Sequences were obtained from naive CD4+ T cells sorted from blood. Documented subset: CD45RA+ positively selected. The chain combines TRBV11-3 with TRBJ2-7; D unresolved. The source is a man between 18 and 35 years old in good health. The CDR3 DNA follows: TGTGCCAGCAGCTTAGGTTCCTCCGAGCAGTACTTC. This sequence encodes CASSLGSSEQYF.